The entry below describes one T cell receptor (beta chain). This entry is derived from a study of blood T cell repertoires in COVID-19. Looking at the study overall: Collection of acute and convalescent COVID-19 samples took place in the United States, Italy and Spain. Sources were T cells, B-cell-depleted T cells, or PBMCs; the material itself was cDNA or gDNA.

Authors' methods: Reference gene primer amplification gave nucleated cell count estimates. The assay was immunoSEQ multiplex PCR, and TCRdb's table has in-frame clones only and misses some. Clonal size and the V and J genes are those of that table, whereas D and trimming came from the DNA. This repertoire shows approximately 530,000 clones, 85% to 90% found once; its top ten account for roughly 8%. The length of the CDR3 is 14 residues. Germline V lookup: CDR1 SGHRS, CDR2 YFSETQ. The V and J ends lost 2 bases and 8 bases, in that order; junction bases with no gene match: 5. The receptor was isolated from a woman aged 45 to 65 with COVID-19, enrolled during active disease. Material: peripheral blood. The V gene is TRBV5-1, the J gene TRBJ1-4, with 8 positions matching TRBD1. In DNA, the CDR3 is TGCGCCAGCAGCTTAAGGACAGGGAACGAAAAACTGTTTTTT. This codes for CASSLRTGNEKLFF.